This is a list of T cell receptor beta chains from one sample in a study of CD8+ T cells in alopecia areata. The protocol was immunoSEQ multiplex PCR, while the TCRdb copy is restricted to in-frame clones and leaves out a portion. The table has over 15,000 clones, about 63% seen once; the top ten hold over 7%. The material sequenced was skin, taken at week 4, from a patient treated with tofacitinib. These receptors originate from a human donor with alopecia areata. Both conserved end residues are part of each CDR3. D genes are given only for firm matches. A row's size may be missing; if present it is once, few, many or a size class.

>15|-|-|TRBV15|TRBJ1-2
CATSRVYGSNYGYTF
TGTGCCACCAGCAGAGTTTACGGCTCTAACTATGGCTACACCTTC
>20|-|-|TRBV2|TRBJ2-7
CASRVLEALGGISSSYEQYF
TGTGCCAGCAGGGTATTGGAGGCGCTCGGGGGTATAAGCTCCTCCTACGAGCAGTACTTC
>15|-|-|TRBV10-3|TRBJ1-1
CAISESRLGETEAFF
TGTGCCATCAGTGAGTCGAGGTTAGGAGAGACTGAAGCTTTCTTT
>16|TRBD1|-|TRBV5-1|TRBJ1-1
CASSLGQGAGNTEAFF
TGCGCCAGCAGCTTGGGACAGGGGGCCGGAAACACTGAAGCTTTCTTT
>15|TRBD2|medium-sized|TRBV10-3|TRBJ2-5
CATSGVAGGQETQYF
TGTGCCACCTCCGGGGTAGCGGGGGGGCAGGAGACCCAGTACTTC
>18|-|-|TRBV5-4|TRBJ2-1
CASSRIPHKRGTDNEQFF
TGTGCCAGCAGCCGTATCCCTCACAAACGGGGGACAGACAATGAGCAGTTCTTC
>13|-|-|TRBV7-9|TRBJ1-1
CASSPYGNTEAFF
TGTGCCAGCAGCCCCTACGGTAACACTGAAGCTTTCTTT
>13|TRBD1|-|TRBV7-2|TRBJ2-1
CASRDRGNNEQFF
TGTGCCAGCAGAGACAGGGGAAACAATGAGCAGTTCTTC
>15|TRBD1|few|TRBV2|TRBJ1-1
CASSRDRGMNTEAFF
TGTGCCAGCAGCCGGGACAGAGGGATGAACACTGAAGCTTTCTTT
>17|TRBD2|-|TRBV4-1|TRBJ2-7
CASSQEGAGGAIYEQYF
TGCGCCAGCAGCCAAGAAGGAGCGGGGGGGGCCATCTACGAGCAGTACTTC
>15|TRBD2|-|TRBV5-6|TRBJ2-1
CASSLGSAGVGEQFF
TGTGCCAGCAGCTTGGGCTCAGCGGGGGTCGGGGAGCAGTTCTTC
>14|-|few|TRBV5-1|TRBJ1-1
CASSFGGDNTEAFF
TGCGCCAGCAGCTTCGGGGGAGACAACACTGAAGCTTTCTTT
>18|-|-|TRBV4-1|TRBJ2-1
CASSQARTGSRSYNEQFF
TGCGCCAGCAGCCAAGCTCGGACCGGGTCCCGCTCCTACAATGAGCAGTTCTTC
>14|TRBD2|-|TRBV4-2|TRBJ2-2
CASSHREGAGELFF
TGTGCCAGCAGCCACAGGGAGGGCGCCGGGGAGCTGTTTTTT
>16|TRBD1|once|TRBV19|TRBJ1-1
CASITRDRGGNTEAFF
TGTGCCAGTATTACCCGGGACAGGGGGGGGAACACTGAAGCTTTCTTT
>12|-|-|TRBV5-1|TRBJ2-7
CASSPSVHEQYF
TGCGCCAGCAGCCCGTCTGTACACGAGCAGTACTTC
>13|-|few|TRBV18|TRBJ1-1
CASSPRKSTEAFF
TGTGCCAGCTCACCACGAAAAAGCACTGAAGCTTTCTTT
>13|-|few|TRBV5-1|TRBJ1-1
CASRNTGNTEAFF
TGCGCCAGCAGAAACACGGGGAACACTGAAGCTTTCTTT
>17|TRBD1|-|TRBV5-1|TRBJ2-2
CASSFGTEVILTGELFF
TGCGCCAGCAGCTTTGGGACAGAAGTAATACTCACCGGGGAGCTGTTTTTT
>16|-|few|TRBV5-4|TRBJ1-4
CASSQDKGILNEKLFF
TGTGCCAGCAGCCAAGATAAGGGGATACTCAATGAAAAACTGTTTTTT
>13|-|-|TRBV4-2|TRBJ2-3
CASSQDQEAGRHF
TGTGCCAGCAGCCAAGATCAAGAGGCGGGGCGGCATTTT
>13|-|-|TRBV6-5|TRBJ2-5
CATTGGVRETQYF
TGTGCCACCACCGGCGGGGTCCGAGAGACCCAGTACTTC
>13|-|-|TRBV2|TRBJ1-1
CASPIRVDTEAFF
TGTGCCAGCCCAATCAGGGTTGACACTGAAGCTTTCTTT
>15|-|few|TRBV7-2|TRBJ2-3
CASSLFGSNPDTQYF
TGTGCCAGCAGCTTATTCGGTTCTAACCCAGATACGCAGTATTTT
>12|-|-|TRBV6-6|TRBJ2-7
CAIKGVSYEQYF
TGTGCCATCAAAGGTGTTTCCTACGAGCAGTACTTC
>19|-|-|TRBV6-1|TRBJ1-5
CASSEGDPRPWASNQPQHF
TGTGCCAGCAGTGAAGGAGACCCCCGCCCGTGGGCCAGCAATCAGCCCCAGCATTTT
>13|TRBD1|few|TRBV29-1|TRBJ1-2
CSVLGQGARGYTF
TGCAGCGTTTTGGGACAGGGGGCGCGAGGCTACACCTTC
>18|TRBD2|-|TRBV2|TRBJ2-1
CASRGFYSGRSTNNEQFF
TGTGCCAGCCGCGGGTTTTATAGCGGGAGATCCACTAACAATGAGCAGTTCTTC
>15|-|large|TRBV11-2|TRBJ1-6
CASSVPDRFNSPLHF
TGTGCCAGCAGCGTCCCCGACAGGTTTAATTCACCCCTCCACTTT
>15|-|-|TRBV11-3|TRBJ2-5
CASSSRSRLGETQYF
TGTGCCAGCAGCTCCAGATCGAGGTTGGGGGAGACCCAGTACTTC
>12|-|few|TRBV28|TRBJ2-7
CATCRRKNEQYF
TGTGCCACCTGCAGGAGAAAAAACGAGCAGTACTTC
>13|-|few|TRBV2|TRBJ2-3
CASSAGFTDTQYF
TGTGCCAGCAGTGCGGGGTTCACAGATACGCAGTATTTT
>17|TRBD2|-|TRBV4-3|TRBJ2-5
CASSQHLLAGGGETQYF
TGCGCCAGCAGCCAACATTTGTTAGCGGGGGGGGGAGAGACCCAGTACTTC
>15|TRBD1|-|TRBV5-4|TRBJ1-2
CASSQDRGTGYGYTF
TGTGCCAGCAGCCAGGACAGGGGGACAGGCTATGGCTACACCTTC
>14|-|-|TRBV28|TRBJ2-1
CASSRGSLYNEQFF
TGTGCCAGCAGTCGCGGGTCCCTCTACAATGAGCAGTTCTTC
>14|-|-|TRBV7-8|TRBJ2-5
CASSPSFGAETQYF
TGTGCCAGCAGCCCCTCATTCGGGGCAGAGACCCAGTACTTC
>18|TRBD1|-|TRBV7-6|TRBJ2-2
CASSFYPPGQAYTGELFF
TGTGCCAGCAGCTTTTACCCCCCGGGACAGGCATACACCGGGGAGCTGTTTTTT
>13|-|-|TRBV6-1|TRBJ1-5
CASSDRGDQPQHF
TGTGCCAGCAGTGACAGGGGCGATCAGCCCCAGCATTTT
>15|TRBD1|-|TRBV6-6|TRBJ2-1
CASSYGTGGFNEQFF
TGTGCCAGCAGTTACGGGACAGGGGGCTTCAATGAGCAGTTCTTC
>13|-|-|TRBV10-3|TRBJ1-5
CAARRGLNQPQHF
TGTGCCGCCCGCAGGGGTCTGAATCAGCCCCAGCATTTT
>17|TRBD2|few|TRBV7-9|TRBJ2-7
CASSSRRGLGKTYEQYF
TGTGCCAGCAGCTCCCGCCGGGGACTAGGAAAAACCTACGAGCAGTACTTC
>14|-|-|TRBV28|TRBJ1-4
CASSSTWANEKLFF
TGTGCCAGCAGTTCCACGTGGGCTAATGAAAAACTGTTTTTT
>13|-|once|TRBV5-6|TRBJ2-2
CASSLAGTGELFF
TGTGCCAGCAGCTTGGCAGGCACCGGGGAGCTGTTTTTT
>15|TRBD1|-|TRBV4-1|TRBJ2-7
CASSHPTGSTYEQYF
TGCGCCAGCAGCCACCCGACAGGGAGCACCTACGAGCAGTACTTC
>15|-|-|TRBV7-2|TRBJ2-6
CASSAGTDGANVLTF
TGTGCCAGCAGCGCGGGGACAGATGGGGCCAACGTCCTGACTTTC
>14|-|once|TRBV5-4|TRBJ2-7
CASSLDNEGFEQYF
TGTGCCAGCAGCTTGGACAACGAGGGTTTCGAGCAGTACTTC
>13|-|-|TRBV9|TRBJ1-6
CASSVDVNSPLHF
TGTGCCAGCAGCGTAGATGTGAATTCACCCCTCCACTTT
>15|TRBD2|medium-sized|TRBV27|TRBJ2-3
CASSLFAGVTDTQYF
TGTGCCAGCAGTTTATTCGCGGGGGTCACAGATACGCAGTATTTT
>14|-|-|TRBV7-2|TRBJ2-3
CASSLEENTNTQYF
TGTGCCAGCAGCTTAGAGGAAAACACAAATACGCAGTATTTT
>15|-|-|TRBV7-2|TRBJ2-3
CASSSRVGSTDTQYF
TGTGCCAGCAGCTCAAGGGTGGGGTCCACAGATACGCAGTATTTT
>17|-|few|TRBV7-8|TRBJ2-1
CASSLVRGDSSYNEQFF
TGTGCCAGCAGCTTAGTCCGCGGGGATAGCTCCTACAATGAGCAGTTCTTC
>15|-|-|TRBV6-6|TRBJ1-1
CASSLKPRKNTEAFF
TGTGCCAGCAGTTTGAAGCCCAGGAAGAACACTGAAGCTTTCTTT
>16|TRBD2|once|TRBV5-4|TRBJ2-3
CASSLGGGGRGNTQYF
TGTGCCAGCAGCTTGGGCGGCGGGGGGCGGGGGAATACGCAGTATTTT
>15|-|-|TRBV15|TRBJ2-7
CATSRDPTVTYEQYF
TGTGCCACCAGCAGAGATCCTACAGTTACCTACGAGCAGTACTTC